This TCR beta chain was sequenced during a study of blood T cell repertoires in COVID-19. Study information: Researchers got acute and convalescent COVID-19 samples from the United States, Italy and Spain.

Original handling: For nucleated cells, counts were estimated from reference gene primer amplification. This table comes from immunoSEQ multiplex PCR, and its TCRdb copy is limited to in-frame clones, with some not included. V and J calls and clone size are given by that table; D and trimming were obtained from the DNA. The top ten hold approximately 25% of the sample, which has tens of thousands of clones, about 79% seen once. Germline V gene sequence: CDR1 SGHVS, CDR2 FNYEAQ. This CDR3 region has 14 residues. V shed 5 bases, J shed 5 bases, and the junction held 9 bases outside the gene matches. This sequence originates from a human donor with acute or convalescent COVID-19. The donor label of this sample is uncertain. Input material: peripheral blood. This chain uses TRBV7-6 with TRBJ2-7; 7 positions match TRBD1. CDR3 sequence (DNA): TGTGCCAGCAGCCTTAGACAGGGTGGCCACGAGCAGTACTTC. Residues: CASSLRQGGHEQYF.